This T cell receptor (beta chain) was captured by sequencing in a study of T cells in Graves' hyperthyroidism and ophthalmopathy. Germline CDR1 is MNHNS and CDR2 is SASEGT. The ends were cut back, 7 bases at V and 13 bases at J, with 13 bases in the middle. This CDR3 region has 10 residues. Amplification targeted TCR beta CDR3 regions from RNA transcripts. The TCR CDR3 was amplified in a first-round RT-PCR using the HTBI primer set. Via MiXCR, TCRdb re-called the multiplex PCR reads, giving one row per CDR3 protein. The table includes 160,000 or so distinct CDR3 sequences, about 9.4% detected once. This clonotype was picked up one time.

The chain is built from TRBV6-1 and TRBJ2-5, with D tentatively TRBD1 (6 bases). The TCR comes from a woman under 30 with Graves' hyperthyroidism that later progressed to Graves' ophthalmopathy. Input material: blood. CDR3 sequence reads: CASTEQGWYF. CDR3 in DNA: TGTGCCAGCACCGAGCAGGGGTGGTACTTC.